Each of the 20 T cell receptor beta chains below was sequenced from the same sample in a study of a mutant IDH1 vaccine in newly diagnosed glioma. Their antigen targets remain unknown. This table comes from immunoSEQ multiplex PCR, and its TCRdb copy is limited to in-frame clones, with some not included. This table has 35,000 or so clones, about four fifths appearing once. Documented time point: week 5, during vaccination. Vaccine doses each comprised 300 ug of mutant IDH1 20-mer peptide, with topical imiquimod. The material sequenced was PBMCs, taken from a glioma patient whose treatment included an IDH1 peptide vaccine. All receptors come from a man younger than 40 with glioma.

The chain carries TRBV10-3 and TRBJ1-6; possibly TRBD1 for D (5 bases). CDR1 is ENHRY and CDR2 is SYGVKD in the germline V gene. CDR3 length: 14 residues. V lost 10 bases and J 5 bases, leaving 15 bases between the germline ends. CDR3: CATAGRGDNSPLHF. The DNA for the CDR3 is TGTGCCACGGCTGGACGGGGGGATAATTCACCCCTCCACTTT.

This clone has only one observation. This chain connects TRBV29-1 to TRBJ2-3; possibly TRBD1 or TRBD2 for D (5 bases each). V dropped 3 bases and J dropped 8 bases, with 24 bases sitting between them. This CDR3 spans 16 amino acids. Germline CDR1 is SQVTM and CDR2 is ANQGSEA. CDR3 in DNA: TGCAGCGTTGAGTCTCAGGGTTTAGCGCTCCTGGGTACGCAGTATTTT. This encodes CSVESQGLALLGTQYF.

The chain uses TRBV6-5 and TRBJ1-1, with 8 bases fitting TRBD1. Per germline, CDR1 MNHEY and CDR2 SVGAGI. CDR3 length equals 12 residues. V trimming: 6 bases; J trimming: 7 bases; junction bases outside the gene matches: 4. The CDR3 DNA reads as TGTGCCAGCAGCAGGGGGCGAGATGAAGCTTTCTTT. This sequence encodes CASSRGRDEAFF.

This clone was counted a few times. The genes are TRBV29-1 and TRBJ2-2, with D hard to call. The CDR3 is 13 residues long. Trimming stripped 5 bases from V and 0 bases from J, with 7 bases between. Germline CDR1 reads SQVTM; CDR2 reads ANQGSEA. CDR3: CSVKVPNTGELFF. CDR3 coding DNA: TGCAGCGTTAAGGTCCCGAACACCGGGGAGCTGTTTTTT.

V and J are TRBV19 and TRBJ1-6; 7 bases line up with TRBD1. The J segment lost 3 bases and the V segment lost 1 base, leaving 6 bases of the junction unmatched. This CDR3 spans 17 amino acids. The germline V gene encodes CDR1 LNHDA and CDR2 SQIVND (reference sequence). Here the CDR3 DNA reads TGTGCCAGTAGTATAGGGGGACAGCCGAGCTATAATTCACCCCTCCACTTT. Protein sequence: CASSIGGQPSYNSPLHF. Looking up the rest from reference TRBV19 and TRBJ1-6 gives the full variable domain: DGGITQSPKYLFRKEGQNVTLSCEQNLNHDAMYWYRQDPGQGLRLIYYSQIVNDFQKGDIAEGYSVSREKKESFPLTVTSAQKNPTAFYLCASSIGGQPSYNSPLHFGNGTRLTVT.

CDR3 sequence (DNA): TGCGCCAGCAGCCCATCCGGGGACTCCGATTCACCCCTCCACTTT. Translation: CASSPSGDSDSPLHF. The rearrangement links TRBV5-1 to TRBJ1-6, with a possible D match to TRBD1 (5 bases). Germline V gives CDR1 SGHRS, CDR2 YFSETQ. The germline V and J ends were trimmed by 4 bases and 8 bases, with 16 bases remaining between them. There are 15 residues in the CDR3.

This chain joins TRBV30 and TRBJ1-6, with TRBD1 matching 8 bases. Germline lookup yields CDR1 GTSNPN and CDR2 SVGIG (reference sequence). The CDR3 consists of 14 residues. The CDR3 DNA sequence: TGTGGCCTTGGTGGACAGGGCCAATATTCACCCCTCCACTTT. It codes for CGLGGQGQYSPLHF. Using reference TRBV30 and TRBJ1-6 for the parts outside the CDR3, the full variable domain is SQTIHQWPATLVQPVGSPLSLECTVEGTSNPNLYWYRQAAGRGLQLLFYSVGIGQISSEVPQNLSASRPQDRQFILSSKKLLLSDSGFYLCGLGGQGQYSPLHFGNGTRLTVT.

This clone was seen only a few times. CDR3 nucleotides: TGTGCCATCAGCCCGGGACTAGCGGGAGAGGGCGAGCAGTACTTC. Amino acid sequence: CAISPGLAGEGEQYF. V usage is TRBV10-3 and J usage is TRBJ2-7; 14 nucleotides agree with TRBD2. The ends lost 6 bases at V and 6 bases at J; junction bases unmatched: 7. This CDR3 has 15 amino acids. Germline V gene data show CDR1 as ENHRY and CDR2 as SYGVKD.

V usage is TRBV19 and J usage is TRBJ2-7; weak D call: TRBD2 (5 bases). This CDR3 is 15 amino acids long. Germline CDR1 LNHDA, CDR2 SQIVND (reference sequence). V was pared by 3 bases and J by 2 bases, with 14 bases between. The CDR3 DNA is TGTGCCAGTAGTATGGGTAGGAGCGGTGCCTACGAGCAGTACTTC. The encoded protein is CASSMGRSGAYEQYF.

The rearrangement links TRBV5-4 to TRBJ1-3; perhaps TRBD1 as D (5 bases). The V and J ends lost 1 base and 4 bases respectively, with 9 bases between them. Germline V lookup: CDR1 SGHNT, CDR2 YYREEE (reference sequence). The CDR3 length is 14 residues. The CDR3 bases are TGTGCCAGCAGCTTGAAGGGGTTAGGAAACACCATATATTTT. Translating gives CASSLKGLGNTIYF.

J is TRBJ2-3 and V is TRBV19, with unresolved D. Between the trimmed V and J ends, which lost 2 bases and 2 bases, there was a span of 5 bases. The CDR3 has 13 amino acids. Germline values: CDR1 LNHDA, CDR2 SQIVND (reference sequence). CDR3 region: CASSIIITDTQYF. As DNA, the CDR3 is TGTGCCAGTAGTATAATAATCACAGATACGCAGTATTTT.

This clone was observed a single time. The V and J genes are TRBV5-1 and TRBJ1-1; possible D gene TRBD1, 5 bases. The CDR3 loop spans 14 amino acids. Trimming cost V 6 bases and J 2 bases, with 14 bases left between them. Germline CDR1 is SGHRS and CDR2 is YFSETQ. The CDR3 region is CASTPGDDNTEAFF. CDR3 sequence (DNA): TGCGCCAGCACTCCCGGGGACGACAACACTGAAGCTTTCTTT.

The J gene is TRBJ2-6, the V gene TRBV5-1; D call uncertain. The V gene lost 0 bases and the J gene lost 2 bases, with 6 bases spanning the gap. The CDR3 length is 15 residues. Germline V lookup: CDR1 SGHRS, CDR2 YFSETQ. CDR3 protein: CASSLELAGANVLTF. As DNA, the CDR3 is TGCGCCAGCAGCTTGGAACTTGCTGGGGCCAACGTCCTGACTTTC.

V usage is TRBV5-5 and J usage is TRBJ2-1; D possibly uses TRBD1 or TRBD2 (5 bases each). Per the germline V gene, CDR1 is SGHKS and CDR2 is YYEKEE (reference sequence). Trimming removed 0 bases from V and 9 bases from J, with 10 bases in between. The CDR3 has 13 amino acids. The CDR3 loop reads CASSLGGVSEQFF. The CDR3 DNA sequence: TGTGCCAGCAGCTTGGGAGGGGTGAGTGAGCAGTTCTTC.

The chain uses TRBV4-1 and TRBJ2-5, with TRBD2 matching 13 bases. Germline trimming cut 1 base from V and 9 bases from J; bases unmatched to any gene: 14. CDR1 MGHRA and CDR2 YSYEKL come from the germline V gene. The CDR3 totals 18 residues. For the CDR3, the DNA is TGCGCCAGCAGCCAAGCCCAGCCGGGACTAGCGGGACGAGGCTCCCAGTACTTC. Translation: CASSQAQPGLAGRGSQYF.

Here the CDR3 reads CASSLAGYGYTF. The DNA of the CDR3 is TGTGCCAGCAGCTTAGCCGGGTATGGCTACACCTTC. This chain connects TRBV7-2 to TRBJ1-2; no clear D. The CDR3 extends over 12 amino acids. V was trimmed by 0 bases and J by 5 bases, leaving 4 bases between them. Per the germline V gene, CDR1 is SGHTA and CDR2 is FQGNSA.

Written as DNA, the CDR3 is TGTGCCTGGAGTGAGGGACAGTCCTACAATGAGCAGTTCTTC. It is translated as CAWSEGQSYNEQFF. J is TRBJ2-1 and V is TRBV30; 7 bases are a match to TRBD1. The CDR3 has 14 amino acids. The ends lost 1 base at V and 1 base at J; junction bases unmatched: 1. In germline, CDR1 is GTSNPN, CDR2 SVGIG (reference sequence). Combining the CDR3 with reference TRBV30 and TRBJ2-1 gives the whole variable domain SQTIHQWPATLVQPVGSPLSLECTVEGTSNPNLYWYRQAAGRGLQLLFYSVGIGQISSEVPQNLSASRPQDRQFILSSKKLLLSDSGFYLCAWSEGQSYNEQFFGPGTRLTVL.

This clone was detected only once. The chain employs TRBV11-3 and TRBJ1-3; unclear D gene. Deletions cut 1 base from V and 4 bases from J, with 5 bases between. The CDR3 contains 13 residues. Germline V gives CDR1 SGHNT, CDR2 YENEEA. The CDR3 region has the DNA TGTGCCAGCAGCTTAGGTGGCGGAAACACCATATATTTT. It translates to CASSLGGGNTIYF.

The chain joins TRBV30 to TRBJ1-3, with no clear D. The CDR3 consists of 15 residues. The germline gives CDR1 GTSNPN, CDR2 SVGIG (reference sequence). Trimming shortened V by 3 bases and J by 0 bases, and 12 bases separated the two germline ends. The DNA of the CDR3 is TGTGCCTGGAGGCGTGGTCAGTCCTCTGGAAACACCATATATTTT. Encoded protein: CAWRRGQSSGNTIYF.

This chain connects TRBV27 to TRBJ2-7; 7 bases agree with TRBD1. Germline-derived CDR1 and CDR2 are MNHEY and SMNVEV (reference sequence). The CDR3 extends over 16 amino acids. Unmatched junction bases numbered 13, after V lost 5 bases and J lost 3 bases. CDR3 nucleotide sequence: TGTGCCAGCAGTCTCAGAGGGACAGCCGATTTCTACGAGCAGTACTTC. It codes for CASSLRGTADFYEQYF.